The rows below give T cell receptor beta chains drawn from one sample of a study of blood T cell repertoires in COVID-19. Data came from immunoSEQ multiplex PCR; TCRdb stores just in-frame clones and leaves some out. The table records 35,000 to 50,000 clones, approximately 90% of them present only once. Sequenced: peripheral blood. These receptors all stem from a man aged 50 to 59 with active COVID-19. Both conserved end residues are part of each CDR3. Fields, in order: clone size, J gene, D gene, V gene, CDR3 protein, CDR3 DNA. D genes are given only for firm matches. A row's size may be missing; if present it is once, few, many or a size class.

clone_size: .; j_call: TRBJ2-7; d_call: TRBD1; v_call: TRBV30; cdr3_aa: CAWSGTGTYEQYF; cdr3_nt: TGTGCCTGGAGCGGGACAGGGACCTACGAGCAGTACTTC
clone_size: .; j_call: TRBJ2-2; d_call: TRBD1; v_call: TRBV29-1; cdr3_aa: CSVGQHTGELFF; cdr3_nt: TGCAGCGTGGGACAGCACACCGGGGAGCTGTTTTTT
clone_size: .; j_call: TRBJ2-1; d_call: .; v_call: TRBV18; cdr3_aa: CASSPSGNNEQFF; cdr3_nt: TGTGCCAGCTCACCATCCGGGAACAATGAGCAGTTCTTC
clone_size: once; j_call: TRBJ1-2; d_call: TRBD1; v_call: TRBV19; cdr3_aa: CASSITGGSYGYTF; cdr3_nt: TGTGCCAGTAGTATAACAGGGGGAAGCTATGGCTACACCTTC
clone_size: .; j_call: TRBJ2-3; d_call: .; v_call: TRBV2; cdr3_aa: CASTAEATDTQYF; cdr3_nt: TGTGCCAGCACGGCAGAGGCGACAGATACGCAGTATTTT
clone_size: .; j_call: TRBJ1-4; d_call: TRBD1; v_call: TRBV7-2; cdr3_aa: CASSFTDRGLEKLFF; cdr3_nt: TGTGCCAGCAGCTTTACGGACAGGGGGCTTGAAAAACTGTTTTTT
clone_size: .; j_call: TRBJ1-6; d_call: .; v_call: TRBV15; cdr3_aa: CATSMENNSPLHF; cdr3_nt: TGTGCCACCAGCATGGAGAATAATTCACCCCTCCACTTT
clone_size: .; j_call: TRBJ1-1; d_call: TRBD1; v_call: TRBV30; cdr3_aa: CAWSGQGYTEAFF; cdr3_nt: TGTGCCTGGAGTGGACAGGGGTACACTGAAGCTTTCTTT
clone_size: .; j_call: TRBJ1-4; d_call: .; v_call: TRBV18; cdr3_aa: CASSPEFPGDEKLFF; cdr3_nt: TGTGCCAGCTCACCAGAGTTCCCGGGGGATGAAAAACTGTTTTTT
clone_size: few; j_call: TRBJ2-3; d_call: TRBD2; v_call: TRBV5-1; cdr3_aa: CASSSGWGSGDTDTQYF; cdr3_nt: TGCGCCAGCAGCTCCGGATGGGGTAGCGGGGACACAGATACGCAGTATTTT
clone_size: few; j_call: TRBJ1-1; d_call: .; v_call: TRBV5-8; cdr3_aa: CASSFGWQTEAFF; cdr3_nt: TGTGCCAGCAGCTTTGGTTGGCAGACTGAAGCTTTCTTT
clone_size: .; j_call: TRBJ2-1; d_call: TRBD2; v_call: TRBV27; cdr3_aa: CASSYGTSGLREQFF; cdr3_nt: TGTGCCAGCAGCTACGGGACTAGCGGGCTTCGGGAGCAGTTCTTC
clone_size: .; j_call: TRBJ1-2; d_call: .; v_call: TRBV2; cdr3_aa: CASSEQEVDYGYTF; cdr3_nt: TGTGCCAGCAGTGAACAAGAGGTAGACTATGGCTACACCTTC
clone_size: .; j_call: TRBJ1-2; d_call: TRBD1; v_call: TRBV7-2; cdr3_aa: CASSPGTGWEGYTF; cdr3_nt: TGTGCCAGCAGCCCCGGGACAGGGTGGGAGGGCTACACCTTC
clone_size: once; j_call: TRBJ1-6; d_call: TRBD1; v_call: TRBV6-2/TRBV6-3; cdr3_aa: CASSNRGVSPLHF; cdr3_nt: TGTGCCAGCAGTAACAGGGGTGTGTCACCCCTCCACTTT
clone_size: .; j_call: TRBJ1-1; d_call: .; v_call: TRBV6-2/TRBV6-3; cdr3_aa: CASSYEYTEAFF; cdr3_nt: TGTGCCAGCAGTTACGAGTACACTGAAGCTTTCTTT
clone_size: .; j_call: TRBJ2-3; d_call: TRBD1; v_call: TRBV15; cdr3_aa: CATSRDRATDTQYF; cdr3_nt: TGTGCCACCAGCAGGGACAGGGCTACAGATACGCAGTATTTT
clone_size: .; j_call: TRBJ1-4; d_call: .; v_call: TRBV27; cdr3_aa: CASREAMGEKLFF; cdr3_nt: TGTGCCAGCAGGGAGGCCATGGGTGAAAAACTGTTTTTT
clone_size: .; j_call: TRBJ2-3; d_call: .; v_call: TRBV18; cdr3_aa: CASSPWTETDTQYF; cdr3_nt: TGTGCCAGCTCACCTTGGACAGAGACAGATACGCAGTATTTT